This is a list of T cell receptor beta chains from one sample in a study of blood T cell repertoires in COVID-19. This table comes from immunoSEQ multiplex PCR, and its TCRdb copy is limited to in-frame clones, with some not included. The table includes approximately 82,000 clones, about four fifths detected once. Sequencing input: peripheral blood. The receptors here all came from a woman aged 70 to 79 with acute or convalescent COVID-19. CDR3s include the opening cysteine and the closing phenylalanine or tryptophan. Each record gives: clone size, D gene, V gene, J gene, CDR3 DNA, CDR3 protein. A D gene is named only where the DNA matches it firmly. Not all rows give a size; the values are once, few, many and, for expanded clones, a class.

abundance: NA
d_gene: NA
v_gene: TRBV7-2
j_gene: TRBJ1-5
CDR3nt: TGTGCCAGCAGCTTAGGGGTGGCTAGGCCCCAGCATTTT
CDR3aa: CASSLGVARPQHF

abundance: NA
d_gene: TRBD2
v_gene: TRBV24-1
j_gene: TRBJ2-5
CDR3nt: TGTGCCACCAGTGATTCCTTAGCGGGAGGGTTAGAGACCCAGTACTTC
CDR3aa: CATSDSLAGGLETQYF

abundance: NA
d_gene: TRBD2
v_gene: TRBV6-5
j_gene: TRBJ2-1
CDR3nt: TGTGCCAGCAATCTCCTCGGGGGGGCCCTCCGTGAGCAGTTCTTC
CDR3aa: CASNLLGGALREQFF

abundance: few
d_gene: TRBD2
v_gene: TRBV5-5
j_gene: TRBJ2-1
CDR3nt: TGTGCCAGCAGCCAGACTAGCGGTTACAATGAGCAGTTCTTC
CDR3aa: CASSQTSGYNEQFF

abundance: NA
d_gene: NA
v_gene: TRBV4-1
j_gene: TRBJ2-7
CDR3nt: TGCGCCAGCAGCCAAGACGGAGCCTACGAGCAGTACTTC
CDR3aa: CASSQDGAYEQYF

abundance: NA
d_gene: NA
v_gene: TRBV19
j_gene: TRBJ2-2
CDR3nt: TGTGCCAGTAGGCGGGTGCGCACCGGGGAGCTGTTTTTT
CDR3aa: CASRRVRTGELFF

abundance: NA
d_gene: TRBD1
v_gene: TRBV2
j_gene: TRBJ1-5
CDR3nt: TGTGCCAGCAGGACAGGGGGCCCCTATAGCAATCAGCCCCAGCATTTT
CDR3aa: CASRTGGPYSNQPQHF

abundance: NA
d_gene: TRBD2
v_gene: TRBV3-1/TRBV3-2
j_gene: TRBJ2-2
CDR3nt: TGTGCCAGCAGCCTCCCGACTAGCGGGAACACCGGGGAGCTGTTTTTT
CDR3aa: CASSLPTSGNTGELFF

abundance: NA
d_gene: TRBD1
v_gene: TRBV27
j_gene: TRBJ2-1
CDR3nt: TGTGCCAGCAGTTGGGACAGGTACAATGAGCAGTTCTTC
CDR3aa: CASSWDRYNEQFF

abundance: NA
d_gene: NA
v_gene: TRBV19
j_gene: TRBJ1-1
CDR3nt: TGTGCCAGTAGTATAGATCTGCGGTTCGCCGCGCTAATGAACACTGAAGCTTTCTTT
CDR3aa: CASSIDLRFAALMNTEAFF

abundance: NA
d_gene: NA
v_gene: TRBV6-6
j_gene: TRBJ1-1
CDR3nt: TGTGCCAGCAGCAGACAGGTTAACACTGAAGCTTTCTTT
CDR3aa: CASSRQVNTEAFF

abundance: NA
d_gene: NA
v_gene: TRBV24-1
j_gene: TRBJ2-1
CDR3nt: TGTGCCACCAGTGATACATTCGACAGAAGCTCCTACAATGAGCAGTTCTTC
CDR3aa: CATSDTFDRSSYNEQFF

abundance: few
d_gene: NA
v_gene: TRBV13
j_gene: TRBJ2-1
CDR3nt: TGTGCCAGCAGCTTAAGTCCCTGGTCAAGGGGGGGAAGGCGGAATGAGCAGTTCTTC
CDR3aa: CASSLSPWSRGGRRNEQFF

abundance: once
d_gene: TRBD1
v_gene: TRBV27
j_gene: TRBJ1-1
CDR3nt: TGTGCCAGCAGTACCGCCGGGACAGGGACTTTCTTT
CDR3aa: CASSTAGTGTFF

abundance: NA
d_gene: NA
v_gene: TRBV6-6
j_gene: TRBJ1-2
CDR3nt: TGTGCCAGCAGTCTCGCTGGGGGGACCCATGGCTACACCTTC
CDR3aa: CASSLAGGTHGYTF

abundance: NA
d_gene: TRBD1
v_gene: TRBV4-2
j_gene: TRBJ2-7
CDR3nt: TGTGCCAGCAGTCCTGACAGGGGTTCCTACGAGCAGTACTTC
CDR3aa: CASSPDRGSYEQYF

abundance: few
d_gene: NA
v_gene: TRBV27
j_gene: TRBJ1-2
CDR3nt: TGTGCCAGCAGTTTATCTAGGGGTTCTGGCTACACCTTC
CDR3aa: CASSLSRGSGYTF

abundance: NA
d_gene: NA
v_gene: TRBV10-3
j_gene: TRBJ2-3
CDR3nt: TGTGCCACCAGCAACAACACAGATACGCAGTATTTT
CDR3aa: CATSNNTDTQYF

abundance: NA
d_gene: TRBD1
v_gene: TRBV5-5
j_gene: TRBJ2-2
CDR3nt: TGTGCCAGCAGTCCCGGGACAGGGAGTTCCGGGGAGCTGTTTTTT
CDR3aa: CASSPGTGSSGELFF

abundance: NA
d_gene: TRBD1
v_gene: TRBV19
j_gene: TRBJ1-1
CDR3nt: TGTGCCAGTAGTCCCGGGACAGGGAACCTTGAAGCTTTCTTT
CDR3aa: CASSPGTGNLEAFF

abundance: few
d_gene: TRBD1
v_gene: TRBV3-1/TRBV3-2
j_gene: TRBJ1-2
CDR3nt: TGTGCCAGCAGCAGAAAGGGACAGGGGAATGGCTACACCTTC
CDR3aa: CASSRKGQGNGYTF

abundance: NA
d_gene: TRBD1
v_gene: TRBV6-5
j_gene: TRBJ1-2
CDR3nt: TGTGCCAGCAGTTACTCCTACAGGGGGTTGAATGGCTACACCTTC
CDR3aa: CASSYSYRGLNGYTF

abundance: NA
d_gene: TRBD2
v_gene: TRBV15
j_gene: TRBJ2-7
CDR3nt: TGTGCCACCAGCAGAGATTCGGGGCGGGAGTTAACCTACGAGCAGTACTTC
CDR3aa: CATSRDSGRELTYEQYF

abundance: NA
d_gene: TRBD2
v_gene: TRBV3-1/TRBV3-2
j_gene: TRBJ2-1
CDR3nt: TGTGCCAGCAGCCAAGATTCCGGGAGGGCTTTTAACAATGAGCAGTTCTTC
CDR3aa: CASSQDSGRAFNNEQFF

abundance: NA
d_gene: TRBD2
v_gene: TRBV5-6
j_gene: TRBJ2-1
CDR3nt: TGTGCCAGCAGCTTGGGACTAGCGGGATCAAGGGAGCAGTTCTTC
CDR3aa: CASSLGLAGSREQFF